These 23 T cell receptor beta chains share one sample of origin, sequenced in a study of T-cell reconstitution after alpha-beta-depleted transplantation in children. Using unique molecular identifiers, the investigators prepared the TCRbeta library. From the PCR reads, TCRdb called clonotypes with MiXCR, one entry per CDR3 protein. The repertoire holds tens of thousands of distinct CDR3 sequences, with about a tenth as singletons. The source was PBMCs, mostly from graft donor cells, collected 60 days after TCRalphabeta/CD19-depleted stem cell transplant. These receptors were collected from a male patient aged 2 to 10 who had a stem cell transplant for chronic granulomatous disease, so the T cells may come from the graft donor.

This clonotype was found many times. V gene TRBV20-1 combines with J gene TRBJ1-4; D is undetermined. From germline, CDR1 is DFQATT and CDR2 SNEGSKA (reference sequence). The CDR3 runs to 13 residues. With 7 bases removed from V and 7 bases from J, the gap between germline ends came to 16 bases. The CDR3 protein is CSVTPDSGEKLFF. In DNA, the CDR3 is TGCAGTGTAACCCCCGACTCGGGTGAAAAACTGTTTTTT.

This clonotype was counted between two and nine times. V gene TRBV15 combines with J gene TRBJ2-3, with TRBD2 matching over 12 bases. V dropped 5 bases and J dropped 2; count of bases not matched to a gene: 8. Germline V CDR1 and CDR2: LNHNV, YYDKDF (reference sequence). The CDR3 has 17 residues. This CDR3 is CATSGGTSGRNTDTQYF. The CDR3 DNA is TGTGCCACCAGCGGAGGGACTAGCGGGCGGAACACAGATACGCAGTATTTT.

This clonotype was seen only a few times. V is TRBV12-3 or TRBV12-4 and J is TRBJ2-1; the D is unclear. CDR3 length: 17 residues. Trimming took off 7 bases at V and 8 bases at J, with 27 bases between the two ends. The CDR3 sequence is CASKPGSDLIEIHEQFF. In nucleotides, the CDR3 is TGTGCCAGCAAACCTGGATCTGACTTAATCGAGATCCATGAGCAGTTCTTC.

This clonotype was detected ten times or more. The chain combines TRBV5-7 with TRBJ2-7; D uncertain. TRBV5-7 is flagged as an ORF with uncertain function. The length of the CDR3 is 12 residues. The ends were cut back, 0 bases at V and 3 bases at J, with 4 bases in the middle. CDR3 bases: TGTGCCAGCAGCTTGGTTTTCTACGAGCAGTACTTC. This encodes CASSLVFYEQYF.

This clonotype was seen ten or more times. This chain links TRBV20-1 with TRBJ2-7; D may be TRBD1 or TRBD2 (7 bases each). Germline V gene lookup returns CDR1 DFQATT and CDR2 SNEGSKA (reference sequence). This CDR3 is 15 amino acids long. Trimming shortened V by 0 bases and J by 7 bases, and 19 bases separated the two germline ends. The CDR3 protein is CSARDPTGREMEQYF. CDR3 in DNA: TGCAGTGCTAGAGACCCGACAGGGAGGGAGATGGAGCAGTACTTC.

The table lists this clonotype with many counts. The rearrangement links TRBV19 to TRBJ2-3; 7 nucleotides align to TRBD1. This CDR3 spans 14 amino acids. Per the germline V gene, CDR1 is LNHDA and CDR2 is SQIVND (reference sequence). V gave up 5 bases and J gave up 6 bases; unmatched junction bases: 8. CDR3 amino acids: CASSHRGPRDTQYF. The CDR3 DNA reads TGTGCCAGTAGTCACAGGGGCCCCAGGGATACGCAGTATTTT. Variable domain in full (rest from reference TRBV19 and TRBJ2-3): DGGITQSPKYLFRKEGQNVTLSCEQNLNHDAMYWYRQDPGQGLRLIYYSQIVNDFQKGDIAEGYSVSREKKESFPLTVTSAQKNPTAFYLCASSHRGPRDTQYFGPGTRLTVL.

This clonotype was detected ten times or more. This chain connects TRBV5-5 to TRBJ2-1, with 9 bases matching TRBD1. This CDR3 spans 15 amino acids. The J segment lost 7 bases and the V segment lost 0 bases, leaving 5 bases of the junction unmatched. The germline CDR1 and CDR2 sequences are SGHKS and YYEKEE (reference sequence). The CDR3 DNA reads TGTGCCAGCAGCTTGGCCCCGACAGGGGGGAATGAGCAGTTCTTC. It codes for CASSLAPTGGNEQFF.

In its sample, this clonotype was seen many times. This chain joins TRBV27 and TRBJ1-5; 8 bases align to TRBD1. The length of the CDR3 is 18 residues. Unmatched junction bases numbered 16, after V lost 6 bases and J lost 3 bases. Germline V gene lookup returns CDR1 MNHEY and CDR2 SMNVEV (reference sequence). CDR3 coding DNA: TGTGCCAGCAGCCCCTATCGGACAGGGAATAGGCCCAATCAGCCCCAGCATTTT. It translates to CASSPYRTGNRPNQPQHF.

There are many counts of this clonotype. This rearrangement joins TRBV2 to TRBJ2-1; D perhaps matches TRBD2 (5 bases). The CDR3 is made up of 15 amino acids. CDR1 is SNHLY, CDR2 FYNNEI, per germline. V lost 5 bases, J lost 1 base, and 12 bases lay in between. The DNA for the CDR3 is TGTGCCAGCAGTCGACGGGGAACGTCCTACAATGAGCAGTTCTTC. Protein sequence: CASSRRGTSYNEQFF. The full variable domain, in which reference TRBV2 and TRBJ2-1 provide the parts outside the CDR3, is EPEVTQTPSHQVTQMGQEVILRCVPISNHLYFYWYRQILGQKVEFLVSFYNNEISEKSEIFDDQFSVERPDGSNFTLKIRSTKLEDSAMYFCASSRRGTSYNEQFFGPGTRLTVL.

This clonotype was picked up many times. The rearrangement joins TRBV7-3 to TRBJ2-3; TRBD2 matches 12 bases. V gave up 2 bases and J gave up 5 bases; unmatched junction bases: 5. In germline, CDR1 is SGHTA, CDR2 FQGTGA. The CDR3 contains 16 residues. The CDR3 nucleotides are TGTGCCAGCAGCTTATTGCTAGCGGGAGGGAGAGATACGCAGTATTTT. Its protein is CASSLLLAGGRDTQYF. The variable domain in full, completed from reference TRBV7-3 and TRBJ2-3, reads GAGVSQTPSNKVTEKGKYVELRCDPISGHTALYWYRQSLGQGPEFLIYFQGTGAADDSGLPNDRFFAVRPEGSVSTLKIQRTERGDSAVYLCASSLLLAGGRDTQYFGPGTRLTVL.

This clonotype has a handful of counts. The rearrangement joins TRBV7-9 to TRBJ2-3; 8 nucleotides line up with TRBD2. The CDR3 is made up of 15 amino acids. Trimming cost V 7 bases and J 0 bases; bases outside gene matches: 6. Germline-derived CDR1 and CDR2 are SEHNR and FQNEAQ (reference sequence). The CDR3 spells CASTERGISTDTQYF. CDR3 coding DNA: TGTGCCAGCACCGAGCGGGGGATTAGCACAGATACGCAGTATTTT.

This clonotype occurred many times. The V and J genes are TRBV5-1 and TRBJ1-4; possibly TRBD1 for D (6 bases). With 5 bases removed from V and 0 bases from J, the gap between germline ends came to 8 bases. This CDR3 region has 14 residues. CDR1 SGHRS and CDR2 YFSETQ come from the germline V gene. CDR3 residues: CASRGGSTNEKLFF. For the CDR3, the DNA is TGCGCCAGCAGAGGGGGATCAACTAATGAAAAACTGTTTTTT.

This clonotype was found many times. The chain has TRBV20-1 and TRBJ2-5; D perhaps matches TRBD2 (5 bases). From germline, CDR1 is DFQATT and CDR2 SNEGSKA (reference sequence). The CDR3 contains 14 residues. The DNA for the CDR3 is TGCTCTTCAGGCTCAATACGGGGTGTGGAGACCCAGTACTTC. It specifies CSSGSIRGVETQYF.

The chain combines TRBV5-6 with TRBJ1-5; TRBD1 matches at 10 bases. V lost 1 base to trimming and J lost 6 bases; unmatched junction nucleotides: 7. The length of the CDR3 is 16 residues. CDR1 and CDR2 (germline): SGHDT, YYEEEE. The CDR3 protein is CASSLYGQGVFQPQHF. Here the CDR3 DNA reads TGTGCCAGCAGCTTGTATGGACAGGGGGTTTTTCAGCCCCAGCATTTT.

This clonotype was seen at least ten times. V is TRBV20-1 and J is TRBJ2-7; 14 bases fit TRBD2. CDR1 DFQATT and CDR2 SNEGSKA come from the germline V gene (reference sequence). V shed 6 bases and J 4 bases; nucleotides not matched to a gene: 5. This CDR3 has 14 amino acids. The CDR3 loop is CSAGTSGSFYEQYF. The CDR3 region has the DNA TGCAGTGCCGGGACTAGCGGGAGTTTTTACGAGCAGTACTTC.

This clonotype has a count of ten or more. This chain connects TRBV27 to TRBJ2-1; TRBD1 agrees at 9 bases. The V gene's germline CDR1 is MNHEY and CDR2 SMNVEV (reference sequence). CDR3 length equals 15 residues. With 3 bases clipped from V and 0 bases from J, the junction kept 0 bases outside the gene matches. In nucleotides, the CDR3 is TGTGCCAGCAGTTTGACAGGGGGCTCCTACAATGAGCAGTTCTTC. This codes for CASSLTGGSYNEQFF.

This clonotype was observed at least ten times. The V gene is TRBV30, the J gene TRBJ1-2; maybe TRBD1 (6 bases). The CDR3 is 13 amino acids. Germline V gene data show CDR1 as GTSNPN and CDR2 as SVGIG (reference sequence). V was cut by 0 bases and J by 10 bases, with 15 bases left in between. CDR3 in DNA: TGTGCCTGGAGTGTAGGCAGGGGTAACAACTACACCTTC. Protein sequence: CAWSVGRGNNYTF.

The table lists this clonotype with many counts. This rearrangement joins TRBV7-3 to TRBJ2-1; unclear D gene. The CDR3 runs 18 residues. Looked up from germline, CDR1 is SGHTA and CDR2 is FQGTGA. The V and J ends lost 0 bases and 4 bases respectively, with 19 bases between them. The CDR3 protein is CASSLTPRKSTAYNEQFF. The CDR3 DNA is TGTGCCAGCAGCTTAACGCCCAGAAAGAGTACCGCATACAATGAGCAGTTCTTC.

This clonotype was counted only a few times. The chain joins TRBV12-3 or TRBV12-4 to TRBJ1-2; possible D gene TRBD1, 5 bases. This CDR3 comprises 16 residues. V shed 3 bases and J shed 8 bases, with 22 bases lying between them. The CDR3 nucleotides read TGTGCCAGCAGTTTTCGTCCCGGTCGGGGCGGTCAAGGCTACACCTTC. It is translated as CASSFRPGRGGQGYTF.

V gene TRBV2 combines with J gene TRBJ2-1, with 8 positions matching TRBD2. Germline loops: CDR1 SNHLY, CDR2 FYNNEI. V lost 4 bases, J lost 10 bases, and 0 bases stayed unmatched. CDR3 length equals 11 residues. The CDR3, as DNA: TGTGCCAGCAGTGGGACTAGCGAGCAGTTCTTC. This sequence encodes CASSGTSEQFF.

At least ten counts were recorded for this clonotype. The chain carries TRBV5-6 and TRBJ2-1; the D gene is possibly TRBD1 (6 bases). Trimming removed 3 bases from V and 9 bases from J, with 16 bases in between. The CDR3 is made up of 14 amino acids. Germline V gene lookup returns CDR1 SGHDT and CDR2 YYEEEE. The CDR3 region is CASSWNRAMGEQFF. The CDR3 DNA reads as TGTGCCAGCAGCTGGAACAGGGCTATGGGTGAGCAGTTCTTC. The full variable domain, its missing parts supplied by reference TRBV5-6 and TRBJ2-1, is DAGVTQSPTHLIKTRGQQVTLRCSPKSGHDTVSWYQQALGQGPQFIFQYYEEEERQRGNFPDRFSGHQFPNYSSELNVNALLLGDSALYLCASSWNRAMGEQFFGPGTRLTVL.

This clonotype was found many times. This rearrangement joins TRBV30 to TRBJ1-2; D is ambiguous. The CDR3 is made up of 14 amino acids. Germline CDR1 reads GTSNPN; CDR2 reads SVGIG (reference sequence). V lost 5 bases and J 3 bases, leaving 16 bases between the germline ends. CDR3 nucleotide sequence: TGTGCCTGGGAGACTACGGACGGGGACTATGGCTACACCTTC. Protein: CAWETTDGDYGYTF.

The sample holds a few counts of this clonotype. CDR3 sequence reads: CASSLDRNYGYTF. CDR3 nucleotides: TGCGCCAGCAGCTTGGACCGGAACTATGGCTACACCTTC. The chain links TRBV5-1 to TRBJ1-2; no definite D call. This CDR3 has 13 amino acids. With 0 bases removed from V and 2 bases from J, the gap between germline ends came to 5 bases. Germline V lookup: CDR1 SGHRS, CDR2 YFSETQ. Together with reference TRBV5-1 and TRBJ1-2, the CDR3 gives the full variable domain: KAGVTQTPRYLIKTRGQQVTLSCSPISGHRSVSWYQQTPGQGLQFLFEYFSETQRNKGNFPGRFSGRQFSNSRSEMNVSTLELGDSALYLCASSLDRNYGYTFGSGTRLTVV.